The next 14 T cell receptor beta chains were all read from a single sample in a study of T cells in Graves' hyperthyroidism and ophthalmopathy. RNA transcripts were the template for amplifying TCR beta CDR3 regions. The HTBI primer set was used in a first-round RT-PCR of the TCR CDR3. One entry per CDR3 protein results from TCRdb running MiXCR on the multiplex PCR reads. The sample includes some 500,000 distinct CDR3 sequences, roughly an eighth of them seen just once. The sequenced sample consisted of blood. The receptors come from a woman between 18 and 29 years old with Graves' hyperthyroidism.

This clonotype was detected ten times or more. The chain uses TRBV20-1 and TRBJ2-5; the D gene is possibly TRBD1 (6 bases). Germline V gene lookup returns CDR1 DFQATT and CDR2 SNEGSKA (reference sequence). This CDR3 spans 15 amino acids. Trimming cost V 3 bases and J 1 base, with 15 bases left between them. CDR3 sequence: CSASIVGAAQETQYF. The CDR3 DNA is TGCAGTGCTAGTATCGTGGGGGCGGCCCAAGAGACCCAGTACTTC.

The table lists this clonotype with a few counts. The V call is TRBV7-6, the J call TRBJ1-2; weak D call: TRBD1 (5 bases). Germline V gene data show CDR1 as SGHVS and CDR2 as FNYEAQ. V was clipped by 0 bases and J by 4 bases, with 18 bases between them. The length of the CDR3 is 17 residues. CDR3 residues: CASSLATPLGRSYGYTF. CDR3 DNA sequence: TGTGCCAGCAGCTTAGCTACTCCGCTGGGGCGGTCCTATGGCTACACCTTC.

This clonotype was counted at least ten times. The CDR3 bases are TGTGCCAGCCGCATTGGAGCGGGAGGGCCGCGGGAGACCCAGTACTTC. The encoded protein is CASRIGAGGPRETQYF. This chain links TRBV3-1 with TRBJ2-5; 10 bases match TRBD2. There are 16 residues in the CDR3. V gave up 8 bases and J gave up 5 bases; unmatched junction bases: 14. The V gene's germline CDR1 is LGHDT and CDR2 YNNKEL (reference sequence).

This clonotype was detected many times. CDR3 sequence reads: CASTSGTSGSGNEQFF. CDR3 sequence (DNA): TGTGCCAGTACCTCCGGGACTAGCGGGAGCGGGAATGAGCAGTTCTTC. The chain links TRBV19 to TRBJ2-1, with 14 bases identical to TRBD2. Looked up from germline, CDR1 is LNHDA and CDR2 is SQIVND (reference sequence). V lost 7 bases, J lost 7 bases, and 9 bases stayed unmatched. The CDR3 totals 16 residues.

The table lists this clonotype with many counts. The chain links TRBV20-1 to TRBJ1-2, with a tentative D call TRBD1 (5 bases). This CDR3 is built from 15 residues. CDR1 DFQATT and CDR2 SNEGSKA come from the germline V gene (reference sequence). Trimming left V 0 bases short and J 0 bases short, with 11 bases between. CDR3 protein: CSARDQGHSNYGYTF. The CDR3, as DNA: TGCAGTGCTAGAGATCAGGGCCACTCTAACTATGGCTACACCTTC.

This clonotype appeared many times. V and J are TRBV7-9 and TRBJ2-2; 10 nucleotides agree with TRBD2. V gave up 7 bases and J gave up 7 bases; unmatched junction bases: 6. The length of the CDR3 is 14 residues. Germline CDR1 and CDR2: SEHNR and FQNEAQ (reference sequence). The CDR3 loop reads CASTLAGAVGELFF. The CDR3 nucleotides read TGTGCCAGCACCCTAGCGGGAGCGGTCGGGGAGCTGTTTTTT.

This clonotype was counted at least ten times. This sequence joins TRBV24-1 and TRBJ2-7; unclear D gene. Germline CDR1 KGHDR, CDR2 SFDVKD. V lost 7 bases and J 1 base, leaving 10 bases between the germline ends. CDR3 length equals 13 residues. CDR3 sequence (DNA): TGTGCCACCAGCCACGACCAGTCCTACGAGCAGTACTTC. Its translation: CATSHDQSYEQYF.

This clonotype has ten or more counts. The chain employs TRBV7-9 and TRBJ1-2; unclear D gene. This CDR3 is 14 amino acids long. V lost 1 base and J 0 bases, leaving 6 bases between the germline ends. The germline V gene has CDR1 SEHNR and CDR2 FQNEAQ (reference sequence). Here the CDR3 reads CASSLDPANYGYTF. The DNA of the CDR3 is TGTGCCAGCAGCTTAGACCCCGCTAACTATGGCTACACCTTC.

V and J are TRBV24-1 and TRBJ2-5, with D tentatively TRBD2 (7 bases). CDR1 and CDR2 (germline): KGHDR, SFDVKD. V was pared by 6 bases and J by 5 bases, with 12 bases between. The CDR3 runs 13 residues. The CDR3 protein is CATSKQGGETQYF. CDR3 bases: TGTGCCACCAGTAAACAGGGAGGGGAGACCCAGTACTTC.

In this sample, this clonotype turned up many times. This rearrangement joins TRBV10-2 to TRBJ1-1; TRBD1 matches 12 bases. CDR3 size: 16 residues. Germline CDR1 is WSHSY and CDR2 is SAAADI. V was clipped by 6 bases and J by 1 base; unmatched bases: 6. The CDR3 DNA reads TGCGCCAGCAGCCTCGGGACAGGGGGCTGGAACACTGAAGCTTTCTTT. Protein sequence: CASSLGTGGWNTEAFF.

Of note for this clonotype: A read error may produce the germline difference seen at one junction end. The chain has TRBV10-1 and TRBJ2-1; TRBD2 agrees at 8 bases. This CDR3 is 14 amino acids long. In germline, CDR1 is WNHNN, CDR2 SYGVQD (reference sequence). CDR3 sequence reads: CASSSGSSYNEQLF. CDR3 nucleotides: TGCGCCAGCAGTAGCGGGAGCTCCTACAATGAGCAGCTCTTC.

Ten or more counts support this clonotype. This chain joins TRBV7-3 and TRBJ2-3; 9 positions match TRBD2. The CDR3 extends over 16 amino acids. Trimming removed 3 bases from V and 3 bases from J; junction bases left unmatched: 7. In germline, CDR1 is SGHTA, CDR2 FQGTGA. The CDR3 region has the DNA TGTGCCAGCAGCTTTGGTAGCGGGAGAAATACAGATACGCAGTATTTT. This sequence encodes CASSFGSGRNTDTQYF.

This clonotype was recorded many times. V is TRBV27 and J is TRBJ2-2; tentative D call: TRBD1 (6 bases). The germline CDR1 and CDR2 sequences are MNHEY and SMNVEV (reference sequence). Trimming cost V 5 bases and J 0 bases, with 13 bases left between them. This CDR3 has 16 residues. For the CDR3, the DNA is TGTGCCAGCAGTACAGGGATTATCGCGAACACCGGGGAGCTGTTTTTT. Residues: CASSTGIIANTGELFF.

This sequence joins TRBV5-1 and TRBJ2-1; 9 bases line up with TRBD2. The J call is uncertain, as TRBJ2-7 better fits the DNA end. CDR3 size: 15 residues. Looked up from germline, CDR1 is SGHRS and CDR2 is YFSETQ. The CDR3 sequence: CTSSLGLASYNEQYV. DNA for the CDR3: TGCACCAGCAGCTTGGGACTAGCATCCTACAATGAGCAGTACGTC.